Following are 15 T cell receptor beta chains from one sample sequenced in a study of PD-L1 blockade in urothelial cancer. Using immunoSEQ multiplex PCR, the repertoire was profiled, and TCRdb retains in-frame clones only, with some absent. The data show tens of thousands of clones, around four fifths seen once. The sequencing here drew on PBMCs, taken around atezolizumab (anti-PD-L1) treatment. The source is a man aged 70 or older with urothelial cancer.

V is TRBV5-8 and J is TRBJ2-5; TRBD1 is a possible D gene (5 bases). Germline CDR1 SGHTS, CDR2 YDEGEE. This CDR3 region has 16 residues. V dropped 2 bases and J dropped 1 base, with 15 bases sitting between them. CDR3 region: CASSLGVEIGQETQYF. Here the CDR3 DNA reads TGTGCCAGCAGCTTAGGGGTAGAGATCGGCCAAGAGACCCAGTACTTC.

The chain joins TRBV18 to TRBJ2-1, with 8 positions matching TRBD2. Germline V lookup: CDR1 KGHSH, CDR2 LQKENI. The CDR3 is 13 residues long. Losses at the gene ends were 3 bases for V and 10 bases for J; bases not matched to a gene: 5. This CDR3 reads CASSPRGLEEQFF. Here the CDR3 DNA reads TGTGCCAGCTCACCCCGGGGACTAGAGGAGCAGTTCTTC.

The chain employs TRBV15 and TRBJ1-5, with 7 bases aligning to TRBD1. The CDR3 extends over 18 amino acids. V was pared by 0 bases and J by 2 bases, with 10 bases of the junction left unmatched. CDR1 is LNHNV and CDR2 is YYDKDF in the germline V gene (reference sequence). The CDR3 loop reads CATSRERGGGAGNQPQHF. The CDR3 DNA sequence: TGTGCCACCAGCAGAGAACGCGGAGGGGGCGCCGGCAATCAGCCCCAGCATTTT. Using reference TRBV15 and TRBJ1-5 for the parts outside the CDR3, the full variable domain is DAMVIQNPRYQVTQFGKPVTLSCSQTLNHNVMYWYQQKSSQAPKLLFHYYDKDFNNEADTPDNFQSRRPNTSFCFLDIRSPGLGDTAMYLCATSRERGGGAGNQPQHFGDGTRLSIL.

The chain combines TRBV5-1 with TRBJ1-2; 7 nucleotides line up with TRBD1. CDR3 length equals 16 residues. V was clipped by 4 bases and J by 5 bases; unmatched bases: 14. In germline, CDR1 is SGHRS, CDR2 YFSETQ. Here the CDR3 reads CASSPPTGYGAYGYTF. The DNA for the CDR3 is TGCGCCAGCAGCCCCCCGACAGGGTACGGGGCTTATGGCTACACCTTC.

The chain links TRBV19 to TRBJ2-7; 7 bases match TRBD1. Per the germline V gene, CDR1 is LNHDA and CDR2 is SQIVND (reference sequence). V dropped 10 bases and J dropped 1; count of bases not matched to a gene: 7. The CDR3 has 13 residues. In DNA, the CDR3 is TGTGCCACCCAGGGGGATAAGTCCTACGAGCAGTACTTC. It is translated as CATQGDKSYEQYF.

The chain carries TRBV6-5 and TRBJ2-2; 9 bases fit TRBD2. From germline, CDR1 is MNHEY and CDR2 SVGAGI. Trimming removed 2 bases from V and 1 base from J; junction bases left unmatched: 2. The CDR3 contains 16 residues. The CDR3 DNA reads as TGTGCCAGCAGTTACCGGACTAGCGTGAACACCGGGGAGCTGTTTTTT. Translation gives CASSYRTSVNTGELFF.

The chain employs TRBV28 and TRBJ2-6, with D tentatively TRBD2 (5 bases). There are 17 residues in the CDR3. The V and J ends lost 5 bases and 4 bases respectively, with 18 bases between them. Germline CDR1 and CDR2: MDHEN and SYDVKM. CDR3 coding DNA: TGTGCCAGCAGTCCCGGGGTGTTTAAGGAAGGGGCCAACGTCCTGACTTTC. Its protein product is CASSPGVFKEGANVLTF. The full variable domain, in which reference TRBV28 and TRBJ2-6 provide the parts outside the CDR3, is DVKVTQSSRYLVKRTGEKVFLECVQDMDHENMFWYRQDPGLGLRLIYFSYDVKMKEKGDIPEGYSVSREKKERFSLILESASTNQTSMYLCASSPGVFKEGANVLTFGAGSRLTVL.

CDR3 nucleotide sequence: TGTGCCATCAGTGTAGACACTGCTAGCACAGATACGCAGTATTTT. Its translation: CAISVDTASTDTQYF. The chain combines TRBV10-3 with TRBJ2-3; D not certain. Germline CDR1 and CDR2: ENHRY and SYGVKD. The V end lost 4 bases, the J end lost 0 bases, and 11 bases lay between the germline ends. The CDR3 covers 15 residues.

This clone was seen once. The chain links TRBV10-3 to TRBJ1-2, with 12 nucleotides matching TRBD1. The germline V gene has CDR1 ENHRY and CDR2 SYGVKD. Losses at the gene ends were 4 bases for V and 6 bases for J; bases not matched to a gene: 6. This CDR3 spans 15 amino acids. CDR3 sequence reads: CAISAGQGAGDGYTF. As DNA, the CDR3 is TGTGCCATCAGTGCGGGACAGGGGGCGGGGGATGGCTACACCTTC.

The chain has TRBV13 and TRBJ2-5; possibly TRBD1 for D (6 bases). The CDR3 sequence is 13 residues long. Germline CDR1 reads PRHDT; CDR2 reads FYEKMQ (reference sequence). V lost 2 bases to trimming and J lost 6 bases, with 10 bases between them. The DNA of the CDR3 is TGTGCCAGCAGCTTATCAGGGGCGCAGACCCAGTACTTC. This gives the protein CASSLSGAQTQYF.

The J gene is TRBJ2-7, the V gene TRBV6-1; D perhaps matches TRBD2 (6 bases). This CDR3 region has 14 residues. Looked up from germline, CDR1 is MNHNS and CDR2 is SASEGT. V dropped 2 bases and J dropped 3 bases, with 11 bases sitting between them. The CDR3 DNA sequence: TGTGCCAGCAGTGAATATGGGGGGTACTACGAGCAGTACTTC. Translation gives CASSEYGGYYEQYF.

The J gene is TRBJ2-1, the V gene TRBV19; TRBD2 might be the D (6 bases). From germline, CDR1 is LNHDA and CDR2 SQIVND (reference sequence). The length of the CDR3 is 14 residues. The ends were cut back, 3 bases at V and 10 bases at J, with 16 bases in the middle. The CDR3 loop reads CASSMDRRVREQFF. The CDR3 DNA reads as TGTGCCAGTAGTATGGACCGGAGGGTCCGGGAGCAGTTCTTC.

The chain carries TRBV28 and TRBJ2-7; possible D gene TRBD1, 5 bases. The V gene's germline CDR1 is MDHEN and CDR2 SYDVKM. CDR3 size: 13 residues. With 8 bases removed from V and 4 bases from J, the gap between germline ends came to 15 bases. CDR3 in DNA: TGTGCCAGCCGCGACAGCGTCAGTTACGAGCAGTACTTC. It codes for CASRDSVSYEQYF. Looking up the rest from reference TRBV28 and TRBJ2-7 gives the full variable domain: DVKVTQSSRYLVKRTGEKVFLECVQDMDHENMFWYRQDPGLGLRLIYFSYDVKMKEKGDIPEGYSVSREKKERFSLILESASTNQTSMYLCASRDSVSYEQYFGPGTRLTVT.

The chain uses TRBV19 and TRBJ1-4; D may be TRBD1 (6 bases). The V and J ends lost 3 bases and 5 bases respectively, with 19 bases between them. This CDR3 contains 17 residues. Germline V lookup: CDR1 LNHDA, CDR2 SQIVND (reference sequence). CDR3 sequence reads: CASSIRSGGQSNEKLFF. The CDR3 DNA is TGTGCCAGTAGTATTCGCTCGGGCGGACAGAGCAATGAAAAACTGTTTTTT. The complete variable domain, with remaining parts taken from reference TRBV19 and TRBJ1-4, reads DGGITQSPKYLFRKEGQNVTLSCEQNLNHDAMYWYRQDPGQGLRLIYYSQIVNDFQKGDIAEGYSVSREKKESFPLTVTSAQKNPTAFYLCASSIRSGGQSNEKLFFGSGTQLSVL.

This clone was counted a few times. The gene calls are TRBV19 and TRBJ2-2, with TRBD1 matching over 7 bases. Germline V CDR1 and CDR2: LNHDA, SQIVND (reference sequence). This CDR3 contains 16 residues. V shed 3 bases, J shed 5 bases, and the junction held 9 bases outside the gene matches. The CDR3 protein is CASSIRGLGGTGELFF. The CDR3 DNA follows: TGTGCCAGTAGTATTAGGGGGCTCGGTGGGACCGGGGAGCTGTTTTTT. The complete variable domain, with remaining parts taken from reference TRBV19 and TRBJ2-2, reads DGGITQSPKYLFRKEGQNVTLSCEQNLNHDAMYWYRQDPGQGLRLIYYSQIVNDFQKGDIAEGYSVSREKKESFPLTVTSAQKNPTAFYLCASSIRGLGGTGELFFGEGSRLTVL.